Shown below are 24 T cell receptor beta chains from a single sample sequenced in a study of blood T cell repertoires in COVID-19. Measured with immunoSEQ multiplex PCR; TCRdb has only the in-frame clones, and not every one. Found here are some 140,000 clones, around 76% of them singletons; the top ten hold less than 15%. Material for sequencing was peripheral blood. Receptor source: a man older than 75 with acute or convalescent COVID-19.

This clone has a handful of counts. V gene TRBV19 combines with J gene TRBJ1-4; no clear D gene. The germline V gene has CDR1 LNHDA and CDR2 SQIVND (reference sequence). This CDR3 is 12 amino acids long. V lost 6 bases to trimming and J lost 8 bases, with 10 bases between them. CDR3: CASSLPQEKLFF. For the CDR3, the DNA is TGTGCCAGTAGCCTTCCCCAGGAAAAACTGTTTTTT.

V gene TRBV11-2 combines with J gene TRBJ1-6, with no clear D. Trimming removed 5 bases from V and 4 bases from J, with 12 bases in between. Germline CDR1 is SGHAT and CDR2 is FQNNGV. The CDR3 totals 15 residues. In DNA, the CDR3 is TGTGCCAGCAGCCCCGCACCGGGTTATAATTCACCCCTCCACTTT. This gives the protein CASSPAPGYNSPLHF.

This chain joins TRBV6-6 and TRBJ1-2; TRBD1 matches at 7 bases. Germline CDR1 reads MNHNY; CDR2 reads SVGAGI (reference sequence). This CDR3 is built from 13 residues. J gave up 4 bases and V 11 bases, and 10 bases lay outside the gene matches. DNA of the CDR3: TGTGCCGGAGGAGGGGGCCCGATCTATGGCTACACCTTC. This gives the protein CAGGGGPIYGYTF.

This clone came up a few times. The chain recombines TRBV5-1 with TRBJ2-3, with 7 positions matching TRBD1. J gave up 2 bases and V 1 base, and 4 bases lay outside the gene matches. CDR3 size: 15 residues. CDR1 and CDR2 from the germline V gene are SGHRS and YFSETQ. The CDR3 nucleotides are TGCGCCAGCAGCTTGCAAGGGGGCCTCACAGATACGCAGTATTTT. This codes for CASSLQGGLTDTQYF.

The chain links TRBV4-2 to TRBJ2-7, with TRBD2 matching 14 bases. Per the germline V gene, CDR1 is LGHNA and CDR2 is YNFKEQ. This CDR3 spans 18 amino acids. V was clipped by 4 bases and J by 0 bases; unmatched bases: 8. The CDR3 reads CASSPRTSGGSSSYEQYF. As DNA, the CDR3 is TGTGCCAGCAGCCCTAGGACTAGCGGGGGGTCCAGCTCCTACGAGCAGTACTTC.

This chain connects TRBV7-2 to TRBJ1-1; D gene ambiguous. Trimming stripped 1 base from V and 2 bases from J, with 8 bases between. This CDR3 is built from 14 residues. Per germline, CDR1 SGHTA and CDR2 FQGNSA. DNA of the CDR3: TGTGCCAGCAGCTTAGTTGGCACCAACACTGAAGCTTTCTTT. Protein sequence: CASSLVGTNTEAFF.

V and J are TRBV19 and TRBJ2-2; a weak D match, TRBD1 (6 bases). Trimming cost V 5 bases and J 0 bases, with 16 bases left between them. The CDR3 contains 17 residues. CDR1 is LNHDA and CDR2 is SQIVND in the germline V gene (reference sequence). The CDR3 is CASSPTDRIANTGELFF. CDR3 sequence (DNA): TGTGCCAGTAGTCCAACAGACAGGATCGCGAACACCGGGGAGCTGTTTTTT.

The DNA for the CDR3 is TGTGCCACCAGTGATTTGGGGGGGAAGCCCCTCCACTTT. Protein product: CATSDLGGKPLHF. The gene calls are TRBV24-1 and TRBJ1-6, with a weak D call TRBD1 (5 bases). V was clipped by 0 bases and J by 13 bases, with 9 bases between them. Germline V gene sequence: CDR1 KGHDR, CDR2 SFDVKD. The CDR3 has 13 residues.

The CDR3 loop is CASSGNRLREDEQFF. The DNA of the CDR3 is TGTGCCAGCAGCGGAAACAGGCTCCGGGAGGATGAGCAGTTCTTC. J is TRBJ2-1 and V is TRBV5-4; TRBD2 matches at 7 bases. Germline V gives CDR1 SGHNT, CDR2 YYREEE (reference sequence). V was pared by 4 bases and J by 8 bases, with 12 bases of the junction left unmatched. The length of the CDR3 is 15 residues.

The chain carries TRBV4-3 and TRBJ2-1; 9 bases line up with TRBD2. Unmatched junction bases numbered 6, after V lost 1 base and J lost 8 bases. The CDR3 spans 15 residues. CDR1 is LGHNA, CDR2 YSLEER, per germline. The CDR3 DNA is TGCGCCAGCAGCCAAGCGGCGGGGGGGCCCGATGAGCAGTTCTTC. Residues: CASSQAAGGPDEQFF.

The V call is TRBV10-3, the J call TRBJ2-1; D perhaps matches TRBD2 (6 bases). With 2 bases removed from V and 8 bases from J, the gap between germline ends came to 13 bases. CDR3 length: 14 amino acids. Germline V gene lookup returns CDR1 ENHRY and CDR2 SYGVKD. CDR3 nucleotide sequence: TGTGCCATCAGTGAGCTGCAGGGACTCGATGAGCAGTTCTTC. It codes for CAISELQGLDEQFF.

Only one count was recorded for this clone. The chain is built from TRBV12-3 or TRBV12-4 and TRBJ2-2; TRBD2 matches 7 bases. This CDR3 has 13 residues. Trimming at V came to 11 bases and at J to 1 base, leaving 4 bases not matched to a gene. The chain's CDR3 is CASIAGNTGELFF. The CDR3 DNA reads TGTGCCTCTATAGCGGGGAACACCGGGGAGCTGTTTTTT.

CDR3 loop: CASSYSGRSPNYGYTF. In nucleotides, the CDR3 is TGTGCCAGCAGTTACTCTGGTCGGTCCCCTAACTATGGCTACACCTTC. The V call is TRBV6-5, the J call TRBJ1-2; no clear D. Trimming removed 0 bases at V and 0 bases at J, with 11 bases between. CDR1 MNHEY and CDR2 SVGAGI come from the germline V gene. There are 16 residues in the CDR3.

V is TRBV29-1 and J is TRBJ2-7, with D tentatively TRBD1 (5 bases). Trimming removed 2 bases at V and 0 bases at J, with 8 bases between. Germline V CDR1 and CDR2: SQVTM, ANQGSEA. The length of the CDR3 is 13 residues. This CDR3 reads CSVEWGSSYEQYF. The CDR3 DNA follows: TGCAGCGTTGAATGGGGCAGCTCCTACGAGCAGTACTTC.

V gene TRBV11-3 combines with J gene TRBJ2-1; 8 nucleotides match TRBD2. J gave up 3 bases and V 4 bases, and 5 bases lay outside the gene matches. There are 15 residues in the CDR3. Germline-derived CDR1 and CDR2 are SGHNT and YENEEA. CDR3 in DNA: TGTGCCAGCAGCTCGGGGGGGGCGCTCTACAATGAGCAGTTCTTC. Translation gives CASSSGGALYNEQFF.

Here the CDR3 reads CATSRGRLAGNTGELFF. The CDR3, as DNA: TGTGCCACCAGCAGAGGGCGACTAGCGGGGAACACCGGGGAGCTGTTTTTT. V is TRBV15 and J is TRBJ2-2, with 10 bases that match TRBD2. Looked up from germline, CDR1 is LNHNV and CDR2 is YYDKDF (reference sequence). This CDR3 has 17 amino acids. After removal of 1 base from V and 1 base from J, the junction contained 3 bases not matched to a gene.

This clone was seen a handful of times. The J gene is TRBJ1-1, the V gene TRBV7-2; D unresolved. Looked up from germline, CDR1 is SGHTA and CDR2 is FQGNSA. CDR3 size: 15 residues. The V end lost 3 bases, the J end lost 2 bases, and 13 bases lay between the germline ends. The CDR3 here is CASSFNPGGNTEAFF. As DNA, the CDR3 is TGTGCCAGCAGCTTTAACCCGGGAGGAAACACTGAAGCTTTCTTT.

This chain joins TRBV19 and TRBJ2-2, with 7 bases lining up with TRBD2. Trimming removed 5 bases from V and 2 bases from J; junction bases left unmatched: 8. Per germline, CDR1 LNHDA and CDR2 SQIVND (reference sequence). This CDR3 is 16 amino acids long. Here the CDR3 DNA reads TGTGCCAGTAGTCGTACGACTAGCCGAAACACCGGGGAGCTGTTTTTT. This codes for CASSRTTSRNTGELFF.

The chain joins TRBV9 to TRBJ2-3; no clear D gene. The CDR3 is made up of 14 amino acids. The germline V and J ends were trimmed by 1 base and 3 bases, with 9 bases remaining between them. Per the germline V gene, CDR1 is SGDLS and CDR2 is YYNGEE. The CDR3 coding sequence is TGTGCCAGCAGCGTATTATTACGGACAGATACGCAGTATTTT. Its translation: CASSVLLRTDTQYF.

V and J are TRBV7-2 and TRBJ2-3; D possibly corresponds to TRBD1 (5 bases). V lost 2 bases to trimming and J lost 8 bases, with 5 bases between them. The CDR3 consists of 11 residues. Germline CDR1 is SGHTA and CDR2 is FQGNSA. The CDR3 nucleotides read TGTGCCAGCAGCTTAAGGGGTACGCAGTATTTT. It is translated as CASSLRGTQYF.

This rearrangement joins TRBV3-1 (or the pseudogene TRBV3-2) to TRBJ1-4; 8 bases line up with TRBD1. The germline V gene has CDR1 LGHDT and CDR2 YNNKEL (reference sequence). The CDR3 consists of 14 residues. The junction had 8 bases not matched to a gene; V was cut back by 4 bases and J by 10 bases. The CDR3 is CASSPTGVGGKLFF. The CDR3 DNA follows: TGTGCCAGCAGCCCGACAGGGGTTGGGGGAAAACTGTTTTTT.

This chain joins TRBV10-3 and TRBJ1-1; TRBD1 aligns across 8 bases. There are 15 residues in the CDR3. Trimming cost V 0 bases and J 1 base; bases outside gene matches: 1. The V gene's germline CDR1 is ENHRY and CDR2 SYGVKD. This CDR3 is CAISESDRANTEAFF. For the CDR3, the DNA is TGTGCCATCAGTGAGTCGGACAGGGCGAACACTGAAGCTTTCTTT.

DNA for the CDR3: TGTGCCAGCAGCTCGTCACCGGGACAGGGAATCACCGGGGAGCTGTTTTTT. Translating gives CASSSSPGQGITGELFF. The chain links TRBV5-4 to TRBJ2-2; TRBD1 aligns across 9 bases. Losses at the gene ends were 3 bases for V and 4 bases for J; bases not matched to a gene: 10. Germline V gives CDR1 SGHNT, CDR2 YYREEE (reference sequence). The CDR3 is 17 amino acids.

The chain employs TRBV3-1 (or the pseudogene TRBV3-2) and TRBJ1-6; TRBD1 is a possible D gene (5 bases). Trimming removed 4 bases from V and 7 bases from J, with 17 bases in between. Germline V gene lookup returns CDR1 LGHDT and CDR2 YNNKEL (reference sequence). The CDR3 totals 16 residues. In nucleotides, the CDR3 is TGTGCCAGCAGCCCCCCCGTGGGGCGTGGGAATTCACCCCTCCACTTT. It specifies CASSPPVGRGNSPLHF.